The text below deals with one T cell receptor (beta chain). Antigen: not known. Primers: 60 Vbeta forward and 13 Jbeta reverse. Here immunoSEQ multiplex PCR was the method, and the copy in TCRdb shows in-frame clones only, minus some. The sample contains 60,000 to 70,000 clones, more than 60% of which appear only once. This specimen comes from a study of cytomegalovirus exposure and HLA in healthy donors. About the study: Within the Caucasian-associated ancestry cluster were roughly 82% of the roughly 360 genotyped donors. Study results and caveats: A prior analysis recorded that most TCR beta V segments were productive about 87% or about 30% of the time. Cytomegalovirus status, reportedly, was diagnosed with high specificity and sensitivity by the classifier.

Germline V gives CDR1 GTSNPN, CDR2 SVGIG (reference sequence). The CDR3 has 14 residues. Trimming removed 0 bases from V and 1 base from J, with 9 bases in between. The receptor's source is a woman aged 25 to 45 in good health and CMV-seronegative. The sample consisted of PBMCs. This sequence joins TRBV30 and TRBJ1-1; D remains ambiguous. The CDR3 nucleotides are TGTGCCTGGAGTGTAAAACAGCCGAACACTGAAGCTTTCTTT. Its protein is CAWSVKQPNTEAFF.